The rows below give T cell receptor beta chains drawn from one sample of a study of blood T cell repertoires in COVID-19. The method was immunoSEQ multiplex PCR; TCRdb's version includes in-frame clones alone and lacks a portion of them. The profile covers hundreds of thousands of clones, with more than 75% appearing a single time and 3.3% taken by the ten largest. The sample comprised PBMCs or T cells enriched from blood (not recorded which). Source of these receptors: a woman in her thirties or forties with acute COVID-19. The CDR3 runs from the conserved cysteine through the conserved F or W. A D gene is named only where the DNA matches it firmly. Clone size, where shown, is once, few, many, or a class for clones that have expanded.

.	TRBV19	.	TRBJ2-6	TGTGCCAGTACCTTCGCGTCTGGGGCCAACGTCCTGACTTTC	CASTFASGANVLTF
.	TRBV5-1	.	TRBJ2-1	TGCGCCAGCAGCGCCACACAGGGAAGCTCCTACAATGAGCAGTTCTTC	CASSATQGSSYNEQFF
.	TRBV3-1/TRBV3-2	TRBD1	TRBJ1-2	TGTGCCAGCAGATCGGAGATCAGGGGGACCCATGGCTACACCTTC	CASRSEIRGTHGYTF
few	TRBV2	TRBD2	TRBJ2-1	TGTGCCAGCAGTGAAAGACTAGCGGGCCGCTACAATGAGCAGTTCTTC	CASSERLAGRYNEQFF
.	TRBV19	.	TRBJ2-1	TGTGCCAGTAGTACCCCCTCTCCTTACAATGAGCAGTTCTTC	CASSTPSPYNEQFF
.	TRBV13	.	TRBJ2-2	TGTGCCAGCAGCCCTGGAGCGGAGACGAACACCGGGGAGCTGTTTTTT	CASSPGAETNTGELFF
.	TRBV2	TRBD2	TRBJ2-5	TGTGCCAGCAGGGCACTAGCGGGAGGGCAAGAGACCCAGTACTTC	CASRALAGGQETQYF
.	TRBV5-4	TRBD2	TRBJ2-1	TGTGCCAGCAGCTTAGCGGGAGAGCAGTTCTTC	CASSLAGEQFF
few	TRBV14	.	TRBJ1-1	TGTGCCAGCAGCAAGACAGAGAACACTGAAGCTTTCTTT	CASSKTENTEAFF
few	TRBV4-1	.	TRBJ1-2	TGCGCCAGCAGCCAACAGGGTGACTATGGCTACACCTTC	CASSQQGDYGYTF
once	TRBV5-1	.	TRBJ2-7	TGCGCCAGCAGCCCCAGGGACTGGCGGATTTACGAGCAGTACTTC	CASSPRDWRIYEQYF
.	TRBV12-5	TRBD2	TRBJ2-5	TGTGCTAGTGGTTTAGGGCTAGCGGGAGGGGAAGAGACCCAGTACTTC	CASGLGLAGGEETQYF
.	TRBV7-9	.	TRBJ1-5	TGTGCCAGCAGCTCACGGGTTGACAATCAGCCCCAGCATTTT	CASSSRVDNQPQHF
.	TRBV5-1	.	TRBJ2-7	TGCGCCAGCAGCTCGACCCTGGGGACAAATCCTCCCTACGAGCAGTACTTC	CASSSTLGTNPPYEQYF
.	TRBV27	.	TRBJ1-5	TGTGCCAGCAGTTACCAGGGTTTAGGGCGTCAGCCCCAGCATTTT	CASSYQGLGRQPQHF
.	TRBV7-8	TRBD1	TRBJ2-7	TGTGCCAGCAGCCGAAGCCGGGACAGGGCCTACGAGCAGTACTTC	CASSRSRDRAYEQYF
.	TRBV5-6	TRBD2	TRBJ2-7	TGTGCCAGCAGTCCAGCGGGAGGGCCTGGGGACGAGCAGTACTTC	CASSPAGGPGDEQYF
.	TRBV7-9	.	TRBJ1-1	TGTGCCAGCAGCCCAAAGATGGGGCAAATGAACACTGAAGCTTTCTTT	CASSPKMGQMNTEAFF
.	TRBV19	.	TRBJ1-1	TGTGCCAGTACTAATCTGGACAGCTTGAACACTGAAGCTTTCTTT	CASTNLDSLNTEAFF
.	TRBV7-9	.	TRBJ1-1	TGTGCCAGCAGCTTAGGGGCAGTTTTCACTGAAGCTTTCTTT	CASSLGAVFTEAFF
.	TRBV6-1	.	TRBJ2-5	TGTGCCAGCAGTGAAGCGTTGGCGGGACTCCAAGAGACCCAGTACTTC	CASSEALAGLQETQYF
.	TRBV5-5	.	TRBJ2-2	TGTGCCAGCAGCTTTCTTGCGGGGAACACCGGGGAGCTGTTTTTT	CASSFLAGNTGELFF
.	TRBV18	.	TRBJ2-7	TGTGCCAGCTCTTCGAGCTCCTACGAGCAGTACTTC	CASSSSSYEQYF
.	TRBV18	TRBD2	TRBJ2-4	TGTGCCAGCTCACTGGGGGGGGCCAAAAACATTCAGTACTTC	CASSLGGAKNIQYF
.	TRBV5-4	TRBD1	TRBJ1-1	TGTGCCAGCAGCCTGGACAGGGGGGATTCTGAAGCTTTCTTT	CASSLDRGDSEAFF
.	TRBV7-6	TRBD2	TRBJ2-7	TGTGCCAGCAGCCCGTTTACGGGGGGCTCCTACGAGCAGTACTTC	CASSPFTGGSYEQYF
.	TRBV5-1	.	TRBJ1-2	TGCGCCAGCAGCTTGGACAGGGTGGTTGGCTACACCTTC	CASSLDRVVGYTF
.	TRBV5-1	TRBD1	TRBJ1-4	TGCGCCAGCAGCCCTAAGACGGGACAGAATGAAAAACTGTTTTTT	CASSPKTGQNEKLFF
.	TRBV4-1	.	TRBJ1-1	TGCGCCAGCAGCCAAACTCCAGGGCGCACTGAAGCTTTCTTT	CASSQTPGRTEAFF
.	TRBV6-2/TRBV6-3	TRBD2	TRBJ2-2	TGTGCCAGCAGTTACTGGGGCGGGAGGCGTGGGACCGGGGAGCTGTTTTTT	CASSYWGGRRGTGELFF
.	TRBV6-5	.	TRBJ2-7	TGTGCCAGCAAGGCGGGTCCAAGCTCCTACGAGCAGTACTTC	CASKAGPSSYEQYF
.	TRBV5-3	.	TRBJ1-1	TGTGCCAGAAGCCTAAGTTGCCGGGGAGCGGCGAGCACTGAAGCTTTCTTT	CARSLSCRGAASTEAFF
.	TRBV25-1	TRBD1	TRBJ2-7	TGTGCCAGCTCGACAGGGGCCAAGGAGCAGTACTTC	CASSTGAKEQYF
.	TRBV12-5	.	TRBJ1-1	TGTGCTAGTGGGGACAGCATGAACACTGAAGCTTTCTTT	CASGDSMNTEAFF
.	TRBV10-3	.	TRBJ2-1	TGTGCCATCAGTGCGGCGGGGTCTAATAATGAGCAGTTCTTC	CAISAAGSNNEQFF
once	TRBV2	.	TRBJ1-1	TGTGCCAGCATTCGGACACAGAACACTGAAGCTTTCTTT	CASIRTQNTEAFF
few	TRBV9	.	TRBJ2-3	TGTGCCAGCAGCGTAGACCCGACCCCGGGGTCATCAGATACGCAGTATTTT	CASSVDPTPGSSDTQYF
.	TRBV5-1	TRBD1	TRBJ1-3	TGCGCCAGCAGCTTGGAGGGGGCGAATGGAAACACCATATATTTT	CASSLEGANGNTIYF
.	TRBV11-2	TRBD2	TRBJ2-1	TGTGCCAGCAGCTTAACTAGCGGGAGGGGGAATGAGCAGTTCTTC	CASSLTSGRGNEQFF
.	TRBV13	.	TRBJ2-1	TGTGCCAGCAGCGCGGGTGGGAATGAGCAGTTCTTC	CASSAGGNEQFF
many	TRBV9	.	TRBJ2-7	TGTGCCAGCAGCCTCAACGGGGGCTCCTACGAGCAGTACTTC	CASSLNGGSYEQYF
once	TRBV24-1	TRBD1	TRBJ2-3	TGTGCCACTTCTGGGACAGGAATCACAGATACGCAGTATTTT	CATSGTGITDTQYF